The 24 T cell receptor beta chains below come from one sample, sequenced in a study of T-cell reconstitution after alpha-beta-depleted transplantation in children. Using unique molecular identifiers, the investigators prepared the TCRbeta library. TCRdb re-called the PCR reads through MiXCR, storing one row per CDR3 protein. The sample records a few hundred thousand distinct CDR3 sequences, 25% to 30% being singletons. The sequencing used PBMCs, collected before TCRalphabeta/CD19-depleted stem cell transplant. Receptors were obtained from a boy under two years old with Wiskott-Aldrich syndrome, due to receive a stem cell transplant.

This clonotype was recorded a few times. The V call is TRBV29-1, the J call TRBJ1-2; 7 positions agree with TRBD1. Trimming removed 8 bases from V and 7 bases from J; junction bases left unmatched: 13. There are 13 residues in the CDR3. The germline V gene encodes CDR1 SQVTM and CDR2 ANQGSEA. CDR3 bases: TGCAGCTCGACGAGGGGGCAGGGGACTGGCTACACCTTC. Residues: CSSTRGQGTGYTF. Filled out from reference TRBV29-1 and TRBJ1-2, the complete variable domain reads SAVISQKPSRDICQRGTSLTIQCQVDSQVTMMFWYRQQPGQSLTLIATANQGSEATYESGFVIDKFPISRPNLTFSTLTVSNMSPEDSSIYLCSSTRGQGTGYTFGSGTRLTVV.

The rearrangement uses TRBV6-1 and TRBJ2-1; no clear D. This CDR3 is built from 12 residues. Germline values: CDR1 MNHNS, CDR2 SASEGT. The V and J ends lost 4 bases and 9 bases respectively, with 10 bases between them. CDR3 DNA: TGTGCCAGCAGTGCCCAAAGCTTTGAGCAGTTCTTC. It codes for CASSAQSFEQFF.

The chain combines TRBV5-1 with TRBJ1-2; 8 nucleotides match TRBD1. This CDR3 is 16 amino acids long. Looked up from germline, CDR1 is SGHRS and CDR2 is YFSETQ. Losses at the gene ends were 0 bases for V and 4 bases for J; bases not matched to a gene: 8. In DNA, the CDR3 is TGCGCCAGCAGCTTGGACAGGGGGGCTGGTGGCTATGGCTACACCTTC. Translating gives CASSLDRGAGGYGYTF.

This clonotype was found a few times. The rearrangement links TRBV5-1 to TRBJ2-3, with 8 bases that match TRBD2. Germline V lookup: CDR1 SGHRS, CDR2 YFSETQ. J lost 5 bases, V lost 0 bases, and 5 bases had no gene match. CDR3 length: 15 amino acids. The CDR3 coding sequence is TGCGCCAGCAGCTTGGCCGGGAGGGCCGGAGATACGCAGTATTTT. Its translation: CASSLAGRAGDTQYF.

This clonotype was counted between two and nine times. This chain uses TRBV5-1 with TRBJ2-5, with TRBD2 as a possible D gene (6 bases). Per germline, CDR1 SGHRS and CDR2 YFSETQ. V lost 5 bases, J lost 5 bases, and 13 bases lay in between. The CDR3 is made up of 13 amino acids. The CDR3 loop reads CASSRGMEETQYF. CDR3 in DNA: TGCGCCAGCAGTCGGGGGATGGAGGAGACCCAGTACTTC.

This clonotype was found a few times. The V and J genes are TRBV7-3 and TRBJ2-3, with TRBD2 as a possible D gene (5 bases). The V end was cut by 4 bases, the J end by 4 bases, with 18 bases between. CDR1 is SGHTA, CDR2 FQGTGA, per germline. This CDR3 comprises 16 residues. The CDR3 DNA follows: TGTGCCAGCAGCTCGAACCCGACTGTACTAGCAGATACGCAGTATTTT. Translation gives CASSSNPTVLADTQYF.

This clonotype has a handful of counts. The chain uses TRBV7-2 and TRBJ2-5, with unresolved D. Trimming took off 7 bases at V and 0 bases at J, with 12 bases between the two ends. Germline loops: CDR1 SGHTA, CDR2 FQGNSA. This CDR3 is built from 14 residues. The CDR3 region is CASTRRLYQETQYF. The CDR3 DNA reads as TGTGCCAGCACCCGACGGTTGTACCAAGAGACCCAGTACTTC.

The chain uses TRBV5-1 and TRBJ2-7, with 7 bases lining up with TRBD1. Germline trimming cut 1 base from V and 3 bases from J; bases unmatched to any gene: 7. The CDR3 sequence is 15 residues long. Germline loops: CDR1 SGHRS, CDR2 YFSETQ. CDR3 amino acids: CASSLLPGQVYEQYF. CDR3 sequence (DNA): TGCGCCAGCAGCTTGCTCCCCGGACAGGTCTACGAGCAGTACTTC. Filled out from reference TRBV5-1 and TRBJ2-7, the complete variable domain reads KAGVTQTPRYLIKTRGQQVTLSCSPISGHRSVSWYQQTPGQGLQFLFEYFSETQRNKGNFPGRFSGRQFSNSRSEMNVSTLELGDSALYLCASSLLPGQVYEQYFGPGTRLTVT.

This sequence joins TRBV7-9 and TRBJ2-2, with 13 positions matching TRBD2. From germline, CDR1 is SEHNR and CDR2 FQNEAQ (reference sequence). The length of the CDR3 is 16 residues. The junction had 6 bases not matched to a gene; V was cut back by 10 bases and J by 1 base. CDR3 in amino acids: CATPLAGGLNTGELFF. In DNA, the CDR3 is TGTGCCACCCCACTAGCGGGAGGGCTGAACACCGGGGAGCTGTTTTTT.

The V and J genes are TRBV5-1 and TRBJ2-7; possibly TRBD2 for D (6 bases). The V end was cut by 4 bases, the J end by 0 bases, with 11 bases between. The CDR3 consists of 14 residues. CDR1 is SGHRS, CDR2 YFSETQ, per germline. In nucleotides, the CDR3 is TGCGCCAGCAGCGTTAGCGGACTCTCCTACGAGCAGTACTTC. The encoded protein is CASSVSGLSYEQYF.

This chain joins TRBV5-1 and TRBJ2-7; D remains unclear. The germline V gene has CDR1 SGHRS and CDR2 YFSETQ. This CDR3 is built from 14 residues. V lost 5 bases, J lost 1 base, and 13 bases lay in between. The CDR3: CASSFDGVSYEQYF. The CDR3 region has the DNA TGCGCCAGCAGTTTTGACGGTGTATCCTACGAGCAGTACTTC. Based on the CDR3 plus reference TRBV5-1 and TRBJ2-7, the full variable domain is KAGVTQTPRYLIKTRGQQVTLSCSPISGHRSVSWYQQTPGQGLQFLFEYFSETQRNKGNFPGRFSGRQFSNSRSEMNVSTLELGDSALYLCASSFDGVSYEQYFGPGTRLTVT.

There are a few counts of this clonotype. The chain recombines TRBV7-2 with TRBJ1-5; D gene ambiguous. Germline lookup yields CDR1 SGHTA and CDR2 FQGNSA. Trimming removed 0 bases at V and 6 bases at J, with 9 bases between. The length of the CDR3 is 14 residues. CDR3 region: CASSLALSAQPQHF. CDR3 in DNA: TGTGCCAGCAGCTTAGCGCTTTCGGCTCAGCCCCAGCATTTT. Variable domain in full (rest from reference TRBV7-2 and TRBJ1-5): GAGVSQSPSNKVTEKGKDVELRCDPISGHTALYWYRQSLGQGLEFLIYFQGNSAPDKSGLPSDRFSAERTGGSVSTLTIQRTQQEDSAVYLCASSLALSAQPQHFGDGTRLSIL.

The chain is built from TRBV4-2 and TRBJ2-7; 11 bases match TRBD2. The CDR3 spans 16 residues. Germline CDR1 LGHNA, CDR2 YNFKEQ. Trimming took 2 bases from V and 7 from J; bases not matched to a gene: 10. CDR3 residues: CASSQTLAGGPREQYF. The CDR3 DNA is TGTGCCAGCAGCCAAACTTTAGCGGGAGGGCCTCGGGAGCAGTACTTC.

The V call is TRBV12-3 or TRBV12-4, the J call TRBJ1-3; no clear D gene. V lost 6 bases, J lost 4 bases, and 10 bases lay in between. The CDR3 contains 13 residues. The CDR3 nucleotides read TGTGCCAGCAGCCCGACGGTCGGAAACACCATATATTTT. This sequence encodes CASSPTVGNTIYF.

The genes are TRBV6-1 and TRBJ2-3; TRBD2 is a possible D gene (6 bases). The germline CDR1 and CDR2 sequences are MNHNS and SASEGT. V lost 4 bases to trimming and J lost 0 bases, with 8 bases between them. CDR3 size: 14 residues. CDR3 coding DNA: TGTGCCAGCAGTGTAGCGGCTAGCACAGATACGCAGTATTTT. Protein product: CASSVAASTDTQYF.

The chain carries TRBV7-2 and TRBJ1-6; D is unresolved. CDR1 SGHTA and CDR2 FQGNSA come from the germline V gene. V lost 7 bases, J lost 7 bases, and 8 bases lay in between. CDR3 size: 12 residues. CDR3 loop: CASILQNSPLHF. CDR3 bases: TGTGCCAGCATCCTTCAAAATTCACCCCTCCACTTT.

This clonotype was picked up a small number of times. The gene calls are TRBV6-1 and TRBJ2-7; TRBD2 matches 7 bases. V lost 6 bases, J lost 6 bases, and 8 bases stayed unmatched. CDR1 and CDR2 (germline): MNHNS, SASEGT. CDR3 size: 13 residues. CDR3 bases: TGTGCCAGCAGCAACAAACTAGCGACCGAGCAGTACTTC. This sequence encodes CASSNKLATEQYF.

The chain couples TRBV28 to TRBJ1-5; D unresolved. CDR3 length equals 12 residues. The germline V and J ends were trimmed by 5 bases and 7 bases, with 9 bases remaining between them. CDR1 and CDR2 (germline): MDHEN, SYDVKM. The chain's CDR3 is CASSPPGQPQHF. CDR3 sequence (DNA): TGTGCCAGCAGTCCCCCGGGGCAGCCCCAGCATTTT. Supplemented by reference TRBV28 and TRBJ1-5, the full variable domain reads DVKVTQSSRYLVKRTGEKVFLECVQDMDHENMFWYRQDPGLGLRLIYFSYDVKMKEKGDIPEGYSVSREKKERFSLILESASTNQTSMYLCASSPPGQPQHFGDGTRLSIL.

This clonotype has only a few counts. An end of the junction differs from the germline gene, which may be a read error. This chain uses TRBV20-1 with TRBJ2-1; 10 positions agree with TRBD2. Germline V lookup: CDR1 DFQATT, CDR2 SNEGSKA (reference sequence). The CDR3 totals 15 residues. The CDR3 DNA follows: TGCAGTGCTAGAACTCCGGGACTAGCGATCAATCAGCAGTTCTTC. Amino acid sequence: CSARTPGLAINQQFF.

This clonotype was seen just once. The chain employs TRBV7-8 and TRBJ2-7; 9 nucleotides match TRBD1. CDR1 SGHVS and CDR2 FQNEAQ come from the germline V gene. The V gene end was trimmed by 5 bases and the J gene end by 4 bases; junction bases not matched to a gene: 18. The CDR3 covers 18 residues. CDR3 residues: CASSPLGTGISSEYEQYF. In DNA, the CDR3 is TGTGCCAGCAGCCCTCTGGGGACAGGGATCTCCTCTGAGTACGAGCAGTACTTC.

This clonotype was detected only a few times. The chain recombines TRBV12-3 or TRBV12-4 with TRBJ2-7; D may correspond to TRBD1 or TRBD2 (5 bases each). Trimming took off 7 bases at V and 3 bases at J, with 10 bases between the two ends. The CDR3 consists of 12 residues. CDR3 sequence: CASKLGVYEQYF. The DNA of the CDR3 is TGTGCCAGCAAACTGGGGGTCTACGAGCAGTACTTC.

The chain combines TRBV9 with TRBJ1-2; maybe TRBD1 (5 bases). From germline, CDR1 is SGDLS and CDR2 YYNGEE. Trimming removed 4 bases from V and 2 bases from J, with 12 bases in between. The CDR3 sequence is 14 residues long. The CDR3 loop reads CASSSPQGNYGYTF. The CDR3 coding sequence is TGTGCCAGCAGCTCCCCCCAGGGCAACTATGGCTACACCTTC.

The chain uses TRBV28 and TRBJ2-3; D is perhaps TRBD2 (6 bases). Deletions cut 1 base from V and 3 bases from J, with 14 bases between. In germline, CDR1 is MDHEN, CDR2 SYDVKM. CDR3 length: 16 residues. This CDR3 reads CASSLYGGNQTDTQYF. CDR3 sequence (DNA): TGTGCCAGCAGTTTATACGGCGGGAATCAAACAGATACGCAGTATTTT.

This clonotype was counted a few times. The chain is built from TRBV20-1 and TRBJ2-3, with 7 bases that match TRBD1. V shed 4 bases, J shed 4 bases, and the junction held 2 bases outside the gene matches. This CDR3 has 12 amino acids. Per germline, CDR1 DFQATT and CDR2 SNEGSKA (reference sequence). This CDR3 reads CSANQGADTQYF. Here the CDR3 DNA reads TGCAGTGCTAACCAGGGGGCAGATACGCAGTATTTT.